This section outlines one TCR beta chain sequence together with its context. The missing CDR3 end, 3 residues past where the read stops, is filled in from the germline J gene. This entry comes from a study of Tregs in tolerant kidney transplant recipients. Method: immunoSEQ multiplex PCR; TCRdb's copy keeps in-frame clones and lacks some. The sample data list 31,000 or so clones. CDR1 and CDR2 from the germline V gene are SEHNR and FQNEAQ (reference sequence). CDR3 length: 15 residues. After removal of 4 bases from V and 7 bases from J, the junction contained 9 bases not matched to a gene. This chain joins TRBV7-9 and TRBJ1-2, with 10 bases lining up with TRBD1. This sequence was found in a human donor who received a combined kidney and bone marrow transplant. The source was CD8+ T cells from blood, collected before the transplant. Here the CDR3 reads CASSYSGQGSFGYTF. Incomplete CDR3 DNA: TGTGCCAGCAGCTATTCGGGACAGGGGTCCTTTGGC.